These 24 T cell receptor beta chains share one sample of origin, sequenced in a study of shared clonotypes between healthy human individuals. Assay used: immunoSEQ multiplex PCR; TCRdb lists only in-frame clones, some missing. Of a few million clones listed, roughly 90% are singletons. Sequenced input: naive CD4+ T cells from PBMCs. Subset denoted: CD45RA+ positively selected. The receptor source for this set is a young man in good health. Some clones in this sample may be carry-over from other donors' samples.

This sequence joins TRBV6-5 and TRBJ2-7; D assignment may be TRBD1 or TRBD2 (5 bases each). Germline assignment: CDR1 MNHEY and CDR2 SVGAGI. V was shortened by 2 bases and J by 0 bases, with 11 bases between the two germline ends. The CDR3 has 15 amino acids. CDR3 in DNA: TGTGCCAGCAGTTACCGGGACGAAGGCTCCTACGAGCAGTACTTC. This sequence encodes CASSYRDEGSYEQYF.

The V gene is TRBV4-3, the J gene TRBJ1-5; D is uncertain. V lost 0 bases, J lost 9 bases, and 12 bases lay in between. CDR1 is LGHNA, CDR2 YSLEER, per germline. The CDR3 totals 14 residues. The CDR3 DNA is TGCGCCAGCAGCCAAGAGTTTCCCCTAGGGCCCCAGCATTTT. The encoded protein is CASSQEFPLGPQHF.

This chain links TRBV15 with TRBJ2-1, with 8 bases lining up with TRBD1. The germline gives CDR1 LNHNV, CDR2 YYDKDF (reference sequence). V shed 3 bases, J shed 9 bases, and the junction held 10 bases outside the gene matches. This CDR3 region has 15 residues. The CDR3 region has the DNA TGTGCCACCAGCAGCCTCGGGACAGGCTTTGGTGAGCAGTTCTTC. This encodes CATSSLGTGFGEQFF.

The chain is built from TRBV9 and TRBJ1-1; TRBD1 matches at 7 bases. The junction had 3 bases not matched to a gene; V was cut back by 0 bases and J by 1 base. CDR3 length: 15 amino acids. The germline CDR1 and CDR2 sequences are SGDLS and YYNGEE. This chain's CDR3 is CASSVAGTANTEAFF. CDR3 coding DNA: TGTGCCAGCAGCGTAGCGGGGACAGCGAACACTGAAGCTTTCTTT.

The chain joins TRBV28 to TRBJ1-3, with D uncertain. The length of the CDR3 is 18 residues. The V end was cut by 2 bases, the J end by 0 bases, with 17 bases between. Per germline, CDR1 MDHEN and CDR2 SYDVKM. The CDR3 bases are TGTGCCAGCAGTTTACCCCCTGCGGTGGCTGCCTCTGGAAACACCATATATTTT. This sequence encodes CASSLPPAVAASGNTIYF.

In regard to this clone: The sample holds other DNA sequences that translate to the same CDR3. The chain employs TRBV29-1 and TRBJ2-7, with TRBD1 matching over 9 bases. Per germline, CDR1 SQVTM and CDR2 ANQGSEA. V lost 3 bases and J lost 4; bases outside the gene matches: 1. The CDR3 totals 12 residues. The CDR3 loop is CSVEGQGYEQYF. In DNA form, the CDR3 reads TGCAGCGTTGAGGGACAGGGTTACGAGCAGTACTTC.

The J gene is TRBJ2-7, the V gene TRBV19; 7 nucleotides agree with TRBD1. V dropped 9 bases and J dropped 2; count of bases not matched to a gene: 13. The CDR3 runs to 15 residues. Germline values: CDR1 LNHDA, CDR2 SQIVND (reference sequence). DNA for the CDR3: TGTGCCAGCGCTAGCCACAGGGGAGACCCCTACGAGCAGTACTTC. Translated: CASASHRGDPYEQYF.

The chain uses TRBV18 and TRBJ1-1; D gene ambiguous. The CDR3 has 15 residues. V lost 3 bases and J lost 2, with 13 bases in between. Germline CDR1 and CDR2: KGHSH and LQKENI. CDR3: CASSPVGSPNTEAFF. The CDR3 DNA follows: TGTGCCAGCTCACCGGTTGGCAGCCCAAACACTGAAGCTTTCTTT.

This clone was seen more than once but under ten times. The V and J genes are TRBV10-3 and TRBJ1-2; D is ambiguous. V was cut by 4 bases and J by 4 bases, with 13 bases left in between. The CDR3 has 14 residues. The germline V gene encodes CDR1 ENHRY and CDR2 SYGVKD. CDR3 region: CAISATGSSYGYTF. CDR3 bases: TGTGCCATCAGTGCTACGGGTTCTAGCTATGGCTACACCTTC.

This sequence joins TRBV28 and TRBJ2-6, with a possible D match to TRBD2 (5 bases). Germline V gene sequence: CDR1 MDHEN, CDR2 SYDVKM. The CDR3 is 13 residues long. V was shortened by 2 bases and J by 16 bases, with 15 bases between the two germline ends. In nucleotides, the CDR3 is TGTGCCAGCAGTTTAGAGGCCCAGAGAGGGCTGACTTTC. Amino acids: CASSLEAQRGLTF. Based on the CDR3 plus reference TRBV28 and TRBJ2-6, the full variable domain is DVKVTQSSRYLVKRTGEKVFLECVQDMDHENMFWYRQDPGLGLRLIYFSYDVKMKEKGDIPEGYSVSREKKERFSLILESASTNQTSMYLCASSLEAQRGLTFGAGSRLTVL.

This chain's CDR3 is CASSRARGGRWDTQYF. DNA for the CDR3: TGCGCCAGCAGCCGTGCTAGGGGGGGTCGTTGGGATACGCAGTATTTT. The V gene is TRBV4-1, the J gene TRBJ2-3, with D perhaps matching TRBD2 (7 bases). Germline loops: CDR1 MGHRA, CDR2 YSYEKL. This CDR3 has 16 residues. V was trimmed by 4 bases and J by 6 bases, leaving 20 bases between them.

This sequence joins TRBV7-9 and TRBJ1-1; tentative D call: TRBD1 (6 bases). The CDR3 runs to 17 residues. V was trimmed by 5 bases and J by 0 bases, leaving 19 bases between them. In germline, CDR1 is SEHNR, CDR2 FQNEAQ (reference sequence). The DNA of the CDR3 is TGTGCCAGCAGCCCACCTATCGACAGGCGGATGAACACTGAAGCTTTCTTT. Translating gives CASSPPIDRRMNTEAFF. The full variable domain, its missing parts supplied by reference TRBV7-9 and TRBJ1-1, is DTGVSQNPRHKITKRGQNVTFRCDPISEHNRLYWYRQTLGQGPEFLTYFQNEAQLEKSRLLSDRFSAERPKGSFSTLEIQRTEQGDSAMYLCASSPPIDRRMNTEAFFGQGTRLTVV.

V usage is TRBV29-1 and J usage is TRBJ2-1; 9 bases map to TRBD2. This CDR3 has 14 residues. V lost 4 bases and J lost 9; bases outside the gene matches: 10. The germline V gene has CDR1 SQVTM and CDR2 ANQGSEA. This CDR3 reads CSVVVLAGLVEQFF. The CDR3 DNA sequence: TGCAGCGTTGTTGTCCTAGCGGGACTGGTTGAGCAGTTCTTC.

The chain has TRBV5-1 and TRBJ2-2; 11 nucleotides align to TRBD2. The CDR3 loop spans 17 amino acids. Losses at the gene ends were 1 base for V and 3 bases for J; bases not matched to a gene: 5. Germline CDR1 SGHRS, CDR2 YFSETQ. The CDR3: CASSLPSGGLDTGELFF. The DNA for the CDR3 is TGCGCCAGCAGCTTGCCTAGCGGGGGGCTAGACACCGGGGAGCTGTTTTTT.

This chain uses TRBV28 with TRBJ2-7; TRBD1 agrees at 8 bases. With V trimmed by 5 bases and J by 11 bases, 11 bases remained unmatched. CDR3 length: 13 amino acids. The germline V gene has CDR1 MDHEN and CDR2 SYDVKM. CDR3 in amino acids: CASSTTDRAGEYF. In DNA form, the CDR3 reads TGTGCCAGCAGTACCACGGACAGGGCCGGAGAGTACTTC.

CDR3 in amino acids: CASSLDPGQGARASTDTQYF. In DNA form, the CDR3 reads TGTGCCAGCAGCTTAGATCCGGGACAGGGGGCGCGGGCTAGCACAGATACGCAGTATTTT. The chain has TRBV11-2 and TRBJ2-3; 12 nucleotides align to TRBD1. Germline values: CDR1 SGHAT, CDR2 FQNNGV. V lost 0 bases to trimming and J lost 0 bases; unmatched junction nucleotides: 10. This CDR3 is built from 20 residues. Looking up the rest from reference TRBV11-2 and TRBJ2-3 gives the full variable domain: EAGVAQSPRYKIIEKRQSVAFWCNPISGHATLYWYQQILGQGPKLLIQFQNNGVVDDSQLPKDRFSAERLKGVDSTLKIQPAKLEDSAVYLCASSLDPGQGARASTDTQYFGPGTRLTVL.

V usage is TRBV5-6 and J usage is TRBJ2-5; D call uncertain. The CDR3 extends over 18 amino acids. The germline V gene encodes CDR1 SGHDT and CDR2 YYEEEE. V shed 0 bases and J shed 1 base, with 19 bases lying between them. The CDR3 loop reads CASSLEKRERTFQETQYF. DNA of the CDR3: TGTGCCAGCAGCTTGGAGAAGCGCGAACGGACCTTCCAAGAGACCCAGTACTTC.

This chain uses TRBV5-4 with TRBJ2-3, with D unclear. This CDR3 is 15 amino acids long. Trimming shortened V by 4 bases and J by 3 bases, and 15 bases separated the two germline ends. In germline, CDR1 is SGHNT, CDR2 YYREEE (reference sequence). Here the CDR3 DNA reads TGTGCCAGCAGCCAAGTTCAGCCCGGAACAGATACGCAGTATTTT. Translating it yields CASSQVQPGTDTQYF.

The CDR3 spells CAWSEGGSGGGGFF. CDR3 nucleotides: TGTGCCTGGAGTGAAGGAGGGTCGGGAGGCGGGGGGTTCTTC. The chain employs TRBV30 and TRBJ2-1, with TRBD2 matching 7 bases. This CDR3 is 14 amino acids long. Germline loops: CDR1 GTSNPN, CDR2 SVGIG (reference sequence). Trimming cost V 1 base and J 15 bases; bases outside gene matches: 15.

V gene TRBV7-9 combines with J gene TRBJ1-1; tentative D call: TRBD1 (6 bases). Trimming cost V 1 base and J 0 bases, with 21 bases left between them. The CDR3 runs 19 residues. The germline CDR1 and CDR2 sequences are SEHNR and FQNEAQ (reference sequence). CDR3 in DNA: TGTGCCAGCAGCTTAGTACCAGGGGCCGGGGTCCAAATGAACACTGAAGCTTTCTTT. This encodes CASSLVPGAGVQMNTEAFF.

The gene calls are TRBV5-4 and TRBJ2-5; 11 nucleotides line up with TRBD2. The CDR3 sequence is 15 residues long. In germline, CDR1 is SGHNT, CDR2 YYREEE (reference sequence). V lost 4 bases and J lost 6; bases outside the gene matches: 8. CDR3 region: CASSQKIAGGKTQYF. For the CDR3, the DNA is TGTGCCAGCAGCCAAAAAATAGCGGGAGGGAAGACCCAGTACTTC.

The CDR3 sequence is CASSLWGQGARSEQYF. CDR3 DNA sequence: TGTGCCAGCAGTTTGTGGGGACAGGGGGCGCGTAGCGAGCAGTACTTC. The J gene is TRBJ2-7, the V gene TRBV28; 12 nucleotides match TRBD1. This CDR3 is built from 16 residues. Trimming took 3 bases from V and 6 from J; bases not matched to a gene: 9. Per germline, CDR1 MDHEN and CDR2 SYDVKM.

The chain employs TRBV28 and TRBJ2-1, with D uncertain. Germline CDR1 and CDR2: MDHEN and SYDVKM. The CDR3 covers 12 residues. V was shortened by 4 bases and J by 6 bases, with 7 bases between the two germline ends. The CDR3 sequence: CASSYGSNEQFF. CDR3 bases: TGTGCCAGCAGTTACGGGTCCAATGAGCAGTTCTTC. The full variable domain, with the rest looked up from reference TRBV28 and TRBJ2-1, is DVKVTQSSRYLVKRTGEKVFLECVQDMDHENMFWYRQDPGLGLRLIYFSYDVKMKEKGDIPEGYSVSREKKERFSLILESASTNQTSMYLCASSYGSNEQFFGPGTRLTVL.

V gene TRBV27 combines with J gene TRBJ1-5, with 7 nucleotides matching TRBD1. Per germline, CDR1 MNHEY and CDR2 SMNVEV (reference sequence). The CDR3 runs 14 residues. The V segment lost 5 bases and the J segment 4 bases; nucleotides outside the gene matches: 5. The CDR3 coding sequence is TGTGCCAGCAGTCCCAGGGGGGTAAATCAGCCCCAGCATTTT. It translates to CASSPRGVNQPQHF.